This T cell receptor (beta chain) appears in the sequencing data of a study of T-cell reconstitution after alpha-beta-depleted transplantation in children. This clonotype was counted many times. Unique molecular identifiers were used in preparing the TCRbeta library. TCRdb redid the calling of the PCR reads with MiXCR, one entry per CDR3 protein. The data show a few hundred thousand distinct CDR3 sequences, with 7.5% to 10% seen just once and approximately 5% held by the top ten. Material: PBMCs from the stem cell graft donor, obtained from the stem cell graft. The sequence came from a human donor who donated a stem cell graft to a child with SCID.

CDR3 sequence (DNA): TGTGCCAGCAGCCCCGGGACAAAAGGTTACAATCAGCCCCAGCATTTT. Residues: CASSPGTKGYNQPQHF. The genes are TRBV27 and TRBJ1-5, with a weak D call TRBD1 (6 bases). V was trimmed by 6 bases and J by 3 bases, leaving 18 bases between them. The length of the CDR3 is 16 residues. From germline, CDR1 is MNHEY and CDR2 SMNVEV (reference sequence).